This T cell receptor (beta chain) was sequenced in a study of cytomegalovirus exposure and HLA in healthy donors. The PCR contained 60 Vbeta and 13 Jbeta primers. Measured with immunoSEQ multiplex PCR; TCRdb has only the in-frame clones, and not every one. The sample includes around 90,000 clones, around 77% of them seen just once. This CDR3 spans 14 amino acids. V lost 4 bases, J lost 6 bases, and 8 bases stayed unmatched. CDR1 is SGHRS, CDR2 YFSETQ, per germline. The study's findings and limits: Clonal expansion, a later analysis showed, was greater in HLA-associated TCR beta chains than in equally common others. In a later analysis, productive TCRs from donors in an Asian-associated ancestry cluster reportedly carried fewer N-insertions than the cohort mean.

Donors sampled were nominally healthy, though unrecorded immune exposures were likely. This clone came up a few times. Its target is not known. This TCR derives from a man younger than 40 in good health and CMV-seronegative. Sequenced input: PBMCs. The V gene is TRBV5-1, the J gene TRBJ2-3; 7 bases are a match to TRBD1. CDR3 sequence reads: CASSPGTVGDTQYF. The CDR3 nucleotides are TGCGCCAGCAGCCCGGGGACAGTGGGGGATACGCAGTATTTT.